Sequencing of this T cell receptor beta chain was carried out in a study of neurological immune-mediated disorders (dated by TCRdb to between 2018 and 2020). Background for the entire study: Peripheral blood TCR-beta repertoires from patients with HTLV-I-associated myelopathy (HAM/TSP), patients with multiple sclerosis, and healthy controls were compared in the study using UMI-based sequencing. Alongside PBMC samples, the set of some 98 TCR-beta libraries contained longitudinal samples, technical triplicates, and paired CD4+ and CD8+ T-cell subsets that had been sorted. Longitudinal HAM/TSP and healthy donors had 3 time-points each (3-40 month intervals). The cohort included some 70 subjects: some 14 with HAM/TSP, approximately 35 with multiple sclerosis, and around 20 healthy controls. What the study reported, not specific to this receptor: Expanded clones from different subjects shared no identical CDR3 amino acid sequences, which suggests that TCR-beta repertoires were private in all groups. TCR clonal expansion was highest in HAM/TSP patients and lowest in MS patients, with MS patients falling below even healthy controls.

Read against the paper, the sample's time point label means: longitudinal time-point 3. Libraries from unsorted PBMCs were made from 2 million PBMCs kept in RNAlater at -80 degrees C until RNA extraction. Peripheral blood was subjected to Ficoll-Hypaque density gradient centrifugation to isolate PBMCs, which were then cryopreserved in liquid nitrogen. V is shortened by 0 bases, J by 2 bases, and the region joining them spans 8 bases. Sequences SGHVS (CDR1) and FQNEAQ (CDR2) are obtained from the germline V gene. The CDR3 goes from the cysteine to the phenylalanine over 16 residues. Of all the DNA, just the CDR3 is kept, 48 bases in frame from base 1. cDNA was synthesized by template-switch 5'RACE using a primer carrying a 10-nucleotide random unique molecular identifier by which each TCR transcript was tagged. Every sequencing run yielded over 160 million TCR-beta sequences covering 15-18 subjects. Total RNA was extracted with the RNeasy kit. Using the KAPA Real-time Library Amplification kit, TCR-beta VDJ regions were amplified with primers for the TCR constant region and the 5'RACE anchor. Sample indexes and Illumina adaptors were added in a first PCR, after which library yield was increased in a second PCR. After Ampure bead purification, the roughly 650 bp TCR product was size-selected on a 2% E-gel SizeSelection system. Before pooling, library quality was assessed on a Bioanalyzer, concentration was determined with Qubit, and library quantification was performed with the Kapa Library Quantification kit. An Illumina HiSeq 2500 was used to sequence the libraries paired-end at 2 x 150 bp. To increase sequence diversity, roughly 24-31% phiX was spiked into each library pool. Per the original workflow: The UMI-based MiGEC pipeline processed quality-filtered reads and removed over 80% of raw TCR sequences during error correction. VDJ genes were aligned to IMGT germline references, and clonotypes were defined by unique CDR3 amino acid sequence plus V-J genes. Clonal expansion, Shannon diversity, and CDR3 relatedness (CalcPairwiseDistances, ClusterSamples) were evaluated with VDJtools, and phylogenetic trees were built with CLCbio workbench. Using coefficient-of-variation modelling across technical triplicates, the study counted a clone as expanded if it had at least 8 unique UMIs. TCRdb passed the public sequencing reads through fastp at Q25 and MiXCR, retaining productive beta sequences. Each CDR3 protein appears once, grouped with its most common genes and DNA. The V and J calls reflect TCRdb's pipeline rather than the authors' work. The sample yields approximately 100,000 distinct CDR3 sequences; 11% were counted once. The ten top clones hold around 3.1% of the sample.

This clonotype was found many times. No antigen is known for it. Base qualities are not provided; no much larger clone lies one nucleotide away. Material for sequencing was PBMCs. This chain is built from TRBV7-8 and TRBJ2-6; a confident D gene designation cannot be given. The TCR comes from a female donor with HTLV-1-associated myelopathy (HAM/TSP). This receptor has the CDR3 CASSLAASTGANVLTF. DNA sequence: TGTGCCAGCAGCTTAGCCGCTTCGACTGGGGCCAACGTCCTGACTTTC.